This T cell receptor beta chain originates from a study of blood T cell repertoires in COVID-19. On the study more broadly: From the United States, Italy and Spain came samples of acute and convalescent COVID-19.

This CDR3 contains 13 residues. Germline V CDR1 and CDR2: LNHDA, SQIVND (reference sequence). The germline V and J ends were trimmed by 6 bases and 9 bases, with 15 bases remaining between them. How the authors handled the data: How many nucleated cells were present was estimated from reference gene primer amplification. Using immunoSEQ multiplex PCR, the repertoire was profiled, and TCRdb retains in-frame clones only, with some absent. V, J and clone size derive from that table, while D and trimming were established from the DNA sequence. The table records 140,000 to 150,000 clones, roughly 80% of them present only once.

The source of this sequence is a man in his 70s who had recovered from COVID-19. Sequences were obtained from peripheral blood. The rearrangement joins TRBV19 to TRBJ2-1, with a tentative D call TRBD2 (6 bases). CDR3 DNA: TGTGCCAGTAGACCCCCGGGGGAGCTTGAGCAGTTCTTC. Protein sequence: CASRPPGELEQFF. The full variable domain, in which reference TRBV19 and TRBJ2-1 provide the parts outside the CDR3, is DGGITQSPKYLFRKEGQNVTLSCEQNLNHDAMYWYRQDPGQGLRLIYYSQIVNDFQKGDIAEGYSVSREKKESFPLTVTSAQKNPTAFYLCASRPPGELEQFFGPGTRLTVL.